Listed below are T cell receptor beta chains from one sample, sequenced in a study of regulatory T cells in long-lasting Graves disease. TCRdb re-called the multiplex PCR reads through MiXCR, storing one row per CDR3 protein. The sample contains 300,000 to 500,000 distinct CDR3 sequences, roughly 20% of which appear only once. The input for sequencing was peripheral blood mononuclear cells (PBMCs), taken when the disease was refractory, from a patient treated with antithyroid drugs. Receptors originate from a female donor with Graves disease. The CDR3 runs from the conserved cysteine through the conserved F or W. D genes are given only for firm matches. Not every row has a clone size; where given, it reads once, few, many or a size class.

d_call	v_call	j_call	clone_size	cdr3_aa	cdr3_nt
TRBD2	TRBV11-2	TRBJ2-3	few	CASSSTGTTTTDTQYF	TGTGCCAGCAGCAGTACCGGGACTACAACCACAGATACGCAGTATTTT
.	TRBV30	TRBJ2-2	.	CAWSDRDRRTGELFF	TGTGCCTGGAGTGACCGGGACCGTCGCACCGGGGAGCTGTTTTTT
TRBD2	TRBV12-3/TRBV12-4	TRBJ2-3	.	CASSGGLAGGTDTQYF	TGTGCCAGCAGTGGGGGACTAGCGGGAGGCACAGATACGCAGTATTTT
.	TRBV18	TRBJ2-1	.	CASSPPSSNEQFF	TGTGCCAGCTCACCACCGAGCTCCAATGAGCAGTTCTTC
.	TRBV30	TRBJ2-2	few	CAWNKMATGELFF	TGTGCCTGGAACAAAATGGCAACCGGGGAGCTGTTTTTT
.	TRBV30	TRBJ1-5	few	CAWSLGLGNQPQHF	TGTGCCTGGAGTCTAGGATTGGGCAATCAGCCCCAGCATTTT
.	TRBV6-9	TRBJ1-1	few	CASSYSTGTTEAFF	TGTGCCAGCAGTTACTCCACGGGGACAACTGAAGCTTTCTTT
.	TRBV27	TRBJ1-1	many	CASSLWGGGNTEAFF	TGTGCCAGCAGTTTATGGGGTGGTGGGAACACTGAAGCTTTCTTT
.	TRBV7-2	TRBJ1-5	many	CASSLVVGNQPQHF	TGTGCCAGCAGCTTAGTAGTCGGAAATCAGCCCCAGCATTTT
.	TRBV6-2/TRBV6-3	TRBJ1-5	.	CASSYGGPGNQPQHF	TGTGCCAGCAGCTACGGGGGGCCTGGCAATCAGCCCCAGCATTTT
.	TRBV12-3/TRBV12-4	TRBJ1-1	.	CASSFFAPPEAFF	TGTGCCAGCAGTTTTTTTGCGCCTCCTGAAGCTTTCTTT
.	TRBV5-6	TRBJ1-1	few	CASSLFIDNRAEAFF	TGTGCCAGCAGCTTGTTCATCGACAACAGGGCTGAAGCTTTCTTT
.	TRBV28	TRBJ1-2	.	CASTSVRYGYTF	TGTGCCAGCACCTCGGTCCGCTATGGCTACACCTTC
.	TRBV30	TRBJ2-4	few	CAWSFTGIAKNIQYF	TGTGCCTGGAGTTTTACAGGGATTGCCAAAAACATTCAGTACTTC
TRBD1	TRBV7-9	TRBJ2-3	few	CASNRPEQGNTQYF	TGTGCCAGCAACCGCCCCGAACAGGGGAATACGCAGTATTTT
.	TRBV13	TRBJ1-2	.	CASSKDRSGTNYGYTF	TGTGCCAGCAGCAAAGACAGGAGTGGGACAAACTATGGCTACACCTTC
.	TRBV7-9	TRBJ2-7	few	CASTNGGGPGEQYF	TGTGCCAGCACTAATGGTGGGGGTCCGGGCGAGCAGTACTTC
.	TRBV29-1	TRBJ1-2	.	CSVEDQQFGYTF	TGCAGCGTTGAAGATCAACAGTTTGGCTACACCTTC
.	TRBV7-2	TRBJ1-4	few	CASSLISAGGEKLFF	TGTGCCAGCAGCTTAATAAGCGCGGGGGGTGAAAAACTGTTTTTT
.	TRBV29-1	TRBJ2-4	few	CSVEEPISTKNIQYF	TGCAGCGTTGAAGAGCCAATTTCGACCAAAAACATTCAGTACTTC
.	TRBV29-1	TRBJ2-5	.	CSVEERQLETQYF	TGCAGCGTTGAAGAACGGCAGTTGGAGACCCAGTACTTC
TRBD1	TRBV30	TRBJ2-7	many	CAWSFPGQGYEQYF	TGTGCCTGGAGTTTTCCAGGACAGGGGTACGAGCAGTACTTC
.	TRBV12-3/TRBV12-4	TRBJ2-1	.	CASSFEVHEQFF	TGTGCCAGCAGTTTCGAGGTGCACGAGCAGTTCTTC
.	TRBV3-1	TRBJ2-6	many	CASSRGSGANVLTF	TGTGCCAGCAGCAGGGGTTCCGGGGCCAACGTCCTGACTTTC
TRBD2	TRBV20-1	TRBJ2-7	.	CSATGLAGGDEQYF	TGCAGTGCTACCGGACTAGCGGGAGGAGACGAGCAGTACTTC
.	TRBV27	TRBJ1-1	.	CASKSGGTEAFF	TGTGCCAGCAAAAGTGGGGGAACTGAAGCTTTCTTT
.	TRBV20-1	TRBJ1-2	many	CSARDYSDRGYGYTF	TGCAGTGCTAGAGATTATTCGGACAGAGGATATGGCTACACCTTC
.	TRBV12-3/TRBV12-4	TRBJ1-2	many	CASDGPSSEGYTF	TGTGCCAGCGATGGACCTTCTTCTGAGGGCTACACCTTC
.	TRBV7-2	TRBJ1-3	few	CASSPGLPVDTIYF	TGTGCCAGCAGCCCCGGTCTCCCGGTCGACACCATATATTTT
.	TRBV7-2	TRBJ2-5	many	CASSFYRDGETQYF	TGTGCCAGCAGTTTTTACCGGGACGGAGAGACCCAGTACTTC
.	TRBV19	TRBJ1-1	few	CASSKGLTMNTEAFF	TGTGCCAGTAGTAAAGGACTGACCATGAACACTGAAGCTTTCTTT
.	TRBV6-4	TRBJ1-1	.	CASSPAGGGFTEAFF	TGTGCCAGCAGTCCCGCCGGGGGGGGCTTCACTGAAGCTTTCTTT